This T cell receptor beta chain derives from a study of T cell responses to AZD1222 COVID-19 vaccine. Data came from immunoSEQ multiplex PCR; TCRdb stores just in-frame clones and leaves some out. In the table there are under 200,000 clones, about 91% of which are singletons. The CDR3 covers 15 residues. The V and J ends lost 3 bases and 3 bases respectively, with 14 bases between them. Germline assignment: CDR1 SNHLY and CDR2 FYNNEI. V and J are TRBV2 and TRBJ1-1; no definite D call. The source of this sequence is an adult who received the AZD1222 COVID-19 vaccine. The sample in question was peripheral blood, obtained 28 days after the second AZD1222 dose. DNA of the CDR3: TGTGCCAGCAGTGAGGGGTTGGGTTGGGACACTGAAGCTTTCTTT. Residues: CASSEGLGWDTEAFF.